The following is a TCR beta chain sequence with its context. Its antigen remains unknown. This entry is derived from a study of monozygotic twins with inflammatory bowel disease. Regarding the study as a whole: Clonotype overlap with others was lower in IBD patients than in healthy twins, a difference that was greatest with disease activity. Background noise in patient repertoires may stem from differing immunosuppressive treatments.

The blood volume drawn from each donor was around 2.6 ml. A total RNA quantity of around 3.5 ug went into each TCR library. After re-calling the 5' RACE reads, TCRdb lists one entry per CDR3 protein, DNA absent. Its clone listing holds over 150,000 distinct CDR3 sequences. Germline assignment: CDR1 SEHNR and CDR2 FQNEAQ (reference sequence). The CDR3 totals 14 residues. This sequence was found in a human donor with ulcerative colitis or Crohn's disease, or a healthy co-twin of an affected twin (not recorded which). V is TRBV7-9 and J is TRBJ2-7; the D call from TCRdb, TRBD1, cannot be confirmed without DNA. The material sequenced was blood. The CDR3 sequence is CASSLAATAYEQYF.